The rows below give T cell receptor beta chains drawn from one sample of a study of radiotherapy plus CTLA-4 blockade in lung cancer. Profiled with immunoSEQ multiplex PCR; TCRdb holds only in-frame clones, not every one. The sample comprises roughly 45,000 clones, 60% to 70% of which are singletons, and around a quarter rests with the top ten. The material was peripheral blood, obtained from a patient treated with radiotherapy plus ipilimumab. The receptors derive from a human donor with non-small cell lung cancer who had a partial response to radiotherapy plus ipilimumab. CDR3s include the opening cysteine and the closing phenylalanine or tryptophan. A D gene is named only where the DNA matches it firmly. Size tells how often a clone was seen (once, few, many) or the class of an expanded clone, and some rows leave it out.

J | V | size | D | CDR3 | DNA
TRBJ2-1 | TRBV6-4 | few | . | CASSDSTGPYNEQFF | TGTGCCAGCAGTGACTCGACAGGACCATACAATGAGCAGTTCTTC
TRBJ1-3 | TRBV14 | once | . | CASSTLTGMRNTIYF | TGTGCCAGCAGCACCCTTACAGGGATGAGAAACACCATATATTTT
TRBJ2-5 | TRBV7-7 | few | . | CASSQMREGSETQYF | TGTGCTAGCAGCCAAATGCGCGAGGGAAGTGAGACCCAGTACTTC
TRBJ2-3 | TRBV29-1 | . | TRBD2 | CSVGTSGRWDTQYF | TGCAGCGTGGGGACTAGCGGGAGGTGGGATACGCAGTATTTT
TRBJ2-5 | TRBV19 | . | TRBD2 | CASSPMGLAGEETQYF | TGTGCCAGTAGTCCGATGGGACTAGCGGGGGAAGAGACCCAGTACTTC
TRBJ1-2 | TRBV6-1 | . | . | CASQGGSYGYTF | TGTGCCAGCCAGGGTGGTTCCTATGGCTACACCTTC
TRBJ2-7 | TRBV5-1 | . | . | CASSLDRRVAGGYEQYF | TGCGCCAGCAGCTTGGATCGGAGGGTGGCAGGGGGCTACGAGCAGTACTTC
TRBJ2-3 | TRBV7-3 | once | . | CASSPHGADTQYF | TGTGCCAGCTCCCCCCACGGGGCAGATACGCAGTATTTT
TRBJ1-1 | TRBV2 | . | . | CASRIGGTEAFF | TGTGCCAGCAGGATCGGTGGCACTGAAGCTTTCTTT
TRBJ1-2 | TRBV30 | few | . | CAWATGSGHYGYTF | TGTGCCTGGGCTACAGGGTCGGGACACTATGGCTACACCTTC
TRBJ2-1 | TRBV9 | . | TRBD2 | CASSVSGSGNEQFF | TGTGCCAGCAGCGTCAGCGGGAGTGGCAATGAGCAGTTCTTC
TRBJ2-7 | TRBV28 | few | TRBD2 | CASQTSGRISEQYF | TGTGCCAGCCAGACTAGCGGGAGGATTAGCGAGCAGTACTTC
TRBJ2-1 | TRBV9 | . | TRBD1 | CASSAGQGGNEQFF | TGTGCCAGCAGCGCCGGACAGGGGGGCAATGAGCAGTTCTTC
TRBJ2-7 | TRBV7-9 | . | TRBD1 | CASSSPGQVSYEQYF | TGTGCCAGCAGCTCCCCGGGACAGGTTTCTTACGAGCAGTACTTC
TRBJ1-1 | TRBV7-2 | few | TRBD1 | CASSLVQGASEAFF | TGTGCCAGCAGCTTAGTTCAGGGGGCCTCTGAAGCTTTCTTT
TRBJ2-2 | TRBV11-1 | . | TRBD2 | CASSSPRTSGGLNTGELFF | TGTGCCAGCAGCAGCCCTCGGACTAGCGGGGGCCTGAACACCGGGGAGCTGTTTTTT
TRBJ2-5 | TRBV7-2 | . | . | CASSSQGGQETQYF | TGTGCCAGCAGCTCGCAAGGGGGCCAAGAGACCCAGTACTTC
TRBJ2-1 | TRBV2 | . | . | CASSESVPGNEQFF | TGTGCCAGCAGTGAAAGCGTCCCAGGGAATGAGCAGTTCTTC
TRBJ2-3 | TRBV2 | . | . | CASSAQGSSTDTQYF | TGTGCCAGCAGTGCCCAGGGTTCTAGCACAGATACGCAGTATTTT
TRBJ2-1 | TRBV7-9 | once | TRBD2 | CASGKGGSGSTYNEQFF | TGTGCCAGCGGAAAAGGAGGGAGCGGGAGTACCTACAATGAGCAGTTCTTC
TRBJ1-1 | TRBV6-6 | . | TRBD1 | CASSRQGITEAFF | TGTGCCAGCAGTAGACAGGGAATCACTGAAGCTTTCTTT
TRBJ2-1 | TRBV4-3 | . | TRBD2 | CASSQEERGGTYNEQFF | TGCGCCAGCAGCCAAGAAGAGCGGGGGGGAACCTACAATGAGCAGTTCTTC
TRBJ1-2 | TRBV4-2 | few | TRBD1 | CASSQDLQDRGRYGYTF | TGTGCCAGCAGCCAAGACCTCCAGGACAGGGGGCGGTATGGCTACACCTTC
TRBJ2-5 | TRBV7-2 | . | TRBD2 | CASSPTSGGQETQYF | TGTGCCAGCAGCCCTACTAGCGGGGGGCAAGAGACCCAGTACTTC
TRBJ2-1 | TRBV4-1 | . | TRBD2 | CASSQGLAGMGNEQFF | TGCGCCAGCAGCCAAGGGCTAGCGGGGATGGGCAATGAGCAGTTCTTC
TRBJ1-5 | TRBV15 | . | . | CATTMERGMYQPQHF | TGTGCCACCACTATGGAACGGGGGATGTATCAGCCCCAGCATTTT
TRBJ1-2 | TRBV5-4 | . | TRBD1 | CASRDRQGAGYGYTF | TGTGCCAGCAGAGACCGACAGGGGGCAGGGTATGGCTACACCTTC
TRBJ1-1 | TRBV2 | . | . | CASSVAPGTEAFF | TGTGCCAGCAGTGTAGCCCCGGGCACTGAAGCTTTCTTT
TRBJ1-1 | TRBV7-8 | . | . | CASSLEIHGETDVFF | TGTGCCAGCAGCTTAGAGATTCACGGCGAGACAGATGTTTTCTTT
TRBJ2-3 | TRBV7-2 | once | TRBD1 | CASSSRTGITQYF | TGTGCCAGCAGCTCGAGGACAGGGATCACGCAGTATTTT
TRBJ1-1 | TRBV7-2 | . | . | CASSFRQGTEAFF | TGTGCCAGCAGCTTTCGTCAGGGCACTGAAGCTTTCTTT
TRBJ2-7 | TRBV2 | . | . | CASRERGRDEQYF | TGTGCCAGCCGGGAGAGGGGGAGGGACGAGCAGTACTTC
TRBJ1-1 | TRBV6-5 | . | TRBD1 | CASSFDRAGEAFF | TGTGCCAGCAGTTTCGACAGGGCTGGTGAAGCTTTCTTT
TRBJ2-4 | TRBV27 | few | . | CASSSLQGYGQGKNIQYF | TGTGCCAGCAGTTCCCTCCAGGGTTATGGGCAAGGCAAAAACATTCAGTACTTC
TRBJ1-6 | TRBV30 | few | TRBD1 | CAWSVFGTGGNSPLHF | TGTGCCTGGAGTGTCTTTGGGACAGGGGGGAATTCACCCCTCCACTTT
TRBJ2-3 | TRBV7-9 | . | . | CASSFQGITDTQYF | TGTGCCAGCAGCTTTCAGGGGATCACAGATACGCAGTATTTT
TRBJ2-5 | TRBV9 | . | . | CASAGEEETQYF | TGTGCCAGTGCTGGAGAAGAAGAGACCCAGTACTTC
TRBJ2-7 | TRBV6-6 | . | TRBD1 | CASREGQVIYEQYF | TGTGCCAGCAGGGAGGGACAGGTGATCTACGAGCAGTACTTC
TRBJ2-2 | TRBV7-2 | . | . | CASSLGVGITRTTGELFF | TGTGCCAGCAGCTTAGGTGTTGGCATCACCAGAACTACGGGGGAGCTGTTTTTT
TRBJ1-1 | TRBV6-5 | . | . | CASSYGAGGSEAFF | TGTGCCAGCAGTTATGGTGCCGGAGGAAGTGAAGCTTTCTTT
TRBJ2-7 | TRBV11-2 | . | TRBD2 | CASRLAGVQSEQYF | TGTGCCAGTAGACTAGCGGGGGTACAAAGCGAGCAGTACTTC
TRBJ2-3 | TRBV11-2 | few | TRBD2 | CASRTSISPDTQYF | TGTGCCAGCAGGACTAGCATCTCTCCAGATACGCAGTATTTT